Presented here are 22 T cell receptor beta chains from one specimen sequenced in a study of T cell responses to AZD1222 COVID-19 vaccine. The table came from immunoSEQ multiplex PCR; TCRdb's copy has only in-frame clones and leaves some out. The data contain over 120,000 clones, 70% to 90% of them singletons. Source: peripheral blood, taken on day 0 of AZD1222 vaccination. These receptors all come from an adult in good health.

Concerning this clone: An end of the junction differs from the germline gene, which may be a read error. The chain uses TRBV30 and TRBJ1-1; D ambiguous. The CDR3 consists of 13 residues. Germline CDR1 reads GTSNPN; CDR2 reads SVGIG (reference sequence). The CDR3 nucleotides are TGTGCCCGGAGTGTGGCGGGAGACACTGAAGCTTTCTTT. Translating it yields CARSVAGDTEAFF.

The chain uses TRBV28 and TRBJ1-1; 7 bases align to TRBD1. The CDR3 extends over 17 amino acids. Germline V gene data show CDR1 as MDHEN and CDR2 as SYDVKM. Losses at the gene ends were 3 bases for V and 2 bases for J; bases not matched to a gene: 12. CDR3: CASSFEGAQVLNTEAFF. The CDR3 DNA follows: TGTGCCAGCAGTTTCGAGGGGGCGCAGGTATTAAACACTGAAGCTTTCTTT.

The genes are TRBV6-1 and TRBJ1-2; 11 bases align to TRBD1. The germline gives CDR1 MNHNS, CDR2 SASEGT. CDR3 length: 17 residues. The J segment lost 0 bases and the V segment lost 4 bases, leaving 7 bases of the junction unmatched. CDR3 amino acids: CASSVMGQGDTNYGYTF. The CDR3 DNA follows: TGTGCCAGCAGTGTTATGGGACAGGGGGACACTAACTATGGCTACACCTTC.

This clone was seen a few times. The chain couples TRBV7-2 to TRBJ2-3; tentatively, D is TRBD2 (7 bases). Trimming took 2 bases from V and 4 from J, leaving 22 bases between them. Germline loops: CDR1 SGHTA, CDR2 FQGNSA. This CDR3 has 18 residues. The CDR3 DNA is TGTGCCAGCAGCTTAATTGCTTCTGGGGGGGCGGTATCAGATACGCAGTATTTT. It is translated as CASSLIASGGAVSDTQYF.

V is TRBV7-9 and J is TRBJ2-2; no definite D call. This CDR3 contains 13 residues. V lost 5 bases and J 5 bases, leaving 9 bases between the germline ends. Germline V gene sequence: CDR1 SEHNR, CDR2 FQNEAQ (reference sequence). In nucleotides, the CDR3 is TGTGCCAGCAGCCAAATTGGTACCGGGGAGCTGTTTTTT. This gives the protein CASSQIGTGELFF.

The rearrangement joins TRBV6-5 to TRBJ2-1; D gene unclear. Germline values: CDR1 MNHEY, CDR2 SVGAGI. V was trimmed by 6 bases and J by 3 bases, leaving 12 bases between them. The CDR3 runs to 14 residues. CDR3 region: CASRAVAVYNEQFF. CDR3 bases: TGTGCCAGCAGGGCCGTGGCGGTCTACAATGAGCAGTTCTTC.

This sequence joins TRBV15 and TRBJ1-2; TRBD1 matches at 12 bases. V shed 1 base, J shed 4 bases, and the junction held 4 bases outside the gene matches. The CDR3 runs 16 residues. Germline V lookup: CDR1 LNHNV, CDR2 YYDKDF (reference sequence). The CDR3: CATSRVGQGAAYGYTF. CDR3 in DNA: TGTGCCACCAGCAGAGTGGGACAGGGGGCCGCCTATGGCTACACCTTC.

This clone appeared a few times. The gene calls are TRBV6-5 and TRBJ2-7, with 7 bases identical to TRBD1. Trimming removed 2 bases from V and 6 bases from J; junction bases left unmatched: 4. This CDR3 comprises 13 residues. CDR1 and CDR2 from the germline V gene are MNHEY and SVGAGI. Here the CDR3 reads CASSYTRGSEQYF. DNA of the CDR3: TGTGCCAGCAGTTACACCAGGGGGAGCGAGCAGTACTTC.

The V and J genes are TRBV13 and TRBJ2-5; weak D call: TRBD1 (6 bases). V shed 5 bases and J shed 4 bases, with 11 bases lying between them. The germline CDR1 and CDR2 sequences are PRHDT and FYEKMQ (reference sequence). The CDR3 spans 13 residues. CDR3 loop: CASSRTERETQYF. The DNA for the CDR3 is TGTGCCAGCAGCCGGACAGAACGAGAGACCCAGTACTTC. The variable domain in full, with the rest retrieved from reference TRBV13 and TRBJ2-5, is AAGVIQSPRHLIKEKRETATLKCYPIPRHDTVYWYQQGPGQDPQFLISFYEKMQSDKGSIPDRFSAQQFSDYHSELNMSSLELGDSALYFCASSRTERETQYFGPGTRLLVL.

The V and J genes are TRBV14 and TRBJ2-2; D ambiguous. V was pared by 2 bases and J by 2 bases, with 6 bases between. The CDR3 extends over 14 amino acids. Germline CDR1 and CDR2: SGHDN and FVKESK. Here the CDR3 DNA reads TGTGCCAGCAGCCAATTCAGTAACACCGGGGAGCTGTTTTTT. It encodes CASSQFSNTGELFF.

This chain uses TRBV2 with TRBJ2-2; possibly TRBD1 for D (5 bases). Germline assignment: CDR1 SNHLY and CDR2 FYNNEI. CDR3 length: 14 residues. The germline V and J ends were trimmed by 3 bases and 6 bases, with 11 bases remaining between them. The CDR3 spells CASSEQGQAGELFF. DNA of the CDR3: TGTGCCAGCAGTGAGCAGGGTCAAGCCGGGGAGCTGTTTTTT.

The chain recombines TRBV14 with TRBJ1-2; D remains ambiguous. Trimming took 0 bases from V and 5 from J, leaving 7 bases between them. In germline, CDR1 is SGHDN, CDR2 FVKESK. The length of the CDR3 is 13 residues. The DNA of the CDR3 is TGTGCCAGCAGCCAAGATACGGCGTATGGCTACACCTTC. This translates into CASSQDTAYGYTF.

This clone was detected a few times. The gene calls are TRBV7-2 and TRBJ2-7; no reliable D call. Germline lookup yields CDR1 SGHTA and CDR2 FQGNSA. Trimming stripped 0 bases from V and 2 bases from J, with 8 bases between. The CDR3 sequence is 14 residues long. CDR3 sequence (DNA): TGTGCCAGCAGCTTAGCCTCCGCTACCTACGAGCAGTACTTC. This codes for CASSLASATYEQYF.

The V gene is TRBV18, the J gene TRBJ2-2; 7 bases are a match to TRBD2. Looked up from germline, CDR1 is KGHSH and CDR2 is LQKENI. The CDR3 runs 14 residues. Trimming took 3 bases from V and 5 from J; bases not matched to a gene: 3. The CDR3 sequence: CASSPPAGTGELFF. CDR3 DNA sequence: TGTGCCAGCTCACCCCCAGCGGGAACCGGGGAGCTGTTTTTT.

This chain uses TRBV30 with TRBJ1-2; a possible D gene is TRBD1 (5 bases). This CDR3 region has 13 residues. V lost 2 bases, J lost 8 bases, and 15 bases lay in between. In germline, CDR1 is GTSNPN, CDR2 SVGIG (reference sequence). The CDR3, as DNA: TGTGCCTGGAGTTGGGACCCCATGGGGGGCTACACCTTC. It codes for CAWSWDPMGGYTF.

The chain employs TRBV5-6 and TRBJ2-3; D may be TRBD1 or TRBD2 (5 bases each). The CDR3 covers 17 residues. The germline CDR1 and CDR2 sequences are SGHDT and YYEEEE. Between the trimmed V and J ends, which lost 3 bases and 2 bases, there was a span of 19 bases. DNA of the CDR3: TGTGCCAGCAGCTCCCCGGGTGTGGGGGAGATCACAGATACGCAGTATTTT. It translates to CASSSPGVGEITDTQYF. The variable domain in full, completed from reference TRBV5-6 and TRBJ2-3, reads DAGVTQSPTHLIKTRGQQVTLRCSPKSGHDTVSWYQQALGQGPQFIFQYYEEEERQRGNFPDRFSGHQFPNYSSELNVNALLLGDSALYLCASSSPGVGEITDTQYFGPGTRLTVL.

The chain carries TRBV5-1 and TRBJ2-1; perhaps TRBD1 as D (5 bases). Per the germline V gene, CDR1 is SGHRS and CDR2 is YFSETQ. The CDR3 is made up of 13 amino acids. The V and J ends lost 3 bases and 3 bases respectively, with 7 bases between them. The DNA of the CDR3 is TGCGCCAGCAGCTCGACAGACTACAATGAGCAGTTCTTC. It encodes CASSSTDYNEQFF.

DNA for the CDR3: TGTGCCAGTAGTAGGAGGGCGGACGACCGGGAAAAACTGTTTTTT. Protein product: CASSRRADDREKLFF. The chain links TRBV19 to TRBJ1-4; D is uncertain. The CDR3 covers 15 residues. Trimming pared 4 bases from V and 8 bases from J, leaving 17 bases between. Germline V lookup: CDR1 LNHDA, CDR2 SQIVND (reference sequence). Together with reference TRBV19 and TRBJ1-4, the CDR3 gives the full variable domain: DGGITQSPKYLFRKEGQNVTLSCEQNLNHDAMYWYRQDPGQGLRLIYYSQIVNDFQKGDIAEGYSVSREKKESFPLTVTSAQKNPTAFYLCASSRRADDREKLFFGSGTQLSVL.

This clone was detected a few times. The V and J genes are TRBV11-2 and TRBJ1-6; D is unresolved. V was shortened by 5 bases and J by 7 bases, with 6 bases between the two germline ends. Germline loops: CDR1 SGHAT, CDR2 FQNNGV. The CDR3 has 12 residues. The CDR3 DNA reads TGTGCCAGCAGCGAATCAAATTCACCCCTCCACTTT. Translation: CASSESNSPLHF.

The J gene is TRBJ2-2, the V gene TRBV18; 8 bases agree with TRBD1. The CDR3 consists of 16 residues. With V trimmed by 2 bases and J by 2 bases, 4 bases remained unmatched. The germline V gene encodes CDR1 KGHSH and CDR2 LQKENI. Here the CDR3 DNA reads TGTGCCAGCTCACCAGGACAGGGTGGAAACACCGGGGAGCTGTTTTTT. Protein product: CASSPGQGGNTGELFF.

V usage is TRBV3-1 (or the pseudogene TRBV3-2) and J usage is TRBJ1-5; perhaps TRBD1 as D (5 bases). CDR1 LGHDT and CDR2 YNNKEL come from the germline V gene (reference sequence). The germline V and J ends were trimmed by 6 bases and 4 bases, with 7 bases remaining between them. The CDR3 is 12 amino acids. The CDR3, as DNA: TGTGCCAGCAGTGACAGTAATCAGCCCCAGCATTTT. It codes for CASSDSNQPQHF.

The chain links TRBV2 to TRBJ2-1; D is perhaps TRBD2 (6 bases). CDR3 length: 15 amino acids. Between the trimmed V and J ends, which lost 4 bases and 0 bases, there was a span of 10 bases. Germline V gene sequence: CDR1 SNHLY, CDR2 FYNNEI. The CDR3 sequence is CASSASASSYNEQFF. The DNA for the CDR3 is TGTGCCAGCAGTGCTAGCGCGAGCTCCTACAATGAGCAGTTCTTC.